This T cell receptor beta chain was profiled in a study of Ad26.COV2.S vaccination and SARS-CoV-2 variants. Study-wide context: By the intramuscular route, Ad26.COV2.S was given once, or twice 56 days apart.

Of note for this clone: Its antigen remains unidentified.

Only in-frame clones appear in the TCRdb table, and some are missing; sequencing was by immunoSEQ multiplex PCR. The sample gives about 680,000 clones, roughly 90% of which show up once; approximately 1.5% is in the top ten. The treatment denotes: roughly 18 received Ad26.COV2.S at low or high dose, single or two shots; about 5 received placebo; per-sample allocation not given. Sample collection was performed on day 63 after the first vaccine or placebo injection. The study used a vaccine consisting of an Ad26 vector that expressed Wuhan-strain SARS-CoV-2 spike. Study-wide points: After vaccination, substantial breadth of spike-specific CD8+ and CD4+ responses was reported.

CDR3 length: 15 amino acids. Germline assignment: CDR1 KGHDR and CDR2 SFDVKD. After removal of 3 bases from V and 4 bases from J, the junction contained 7 bases not matched to a gene. The receptor was isolated from a person aged 18-65 years who received the Ad26.COV2.S COVID-19 vaccine or a placebo. The J gene is TRBJ1-2, the V gene TRBV24-1; TRBD1 matches at 7 bases. Sequencing was performed on peripheral blood, taken in a trial of Ad26.COV2.S vaccine versus placebo. The CDR3 loop reads CATSDKQGSGYGYTF. The CDR3 DNA sequence: TGTGCCACCAGTGATAAACAGGGGAGTGGCTATGGCTACACCTTC.